The 3 T cell receptor beta chains below all came from one sample that was sequenced in a study of T cell repertoires in cytomegalovirus infection. Each CDR3 protein gets one entry after TCRdb re-called the reads with MiXCR. The repertoire holds some 920,000 distinct CDR3 sequences, with roughly 31% as singletons. No antigen is known for these receptors. Sequencing used cultured CD8+ T cells from PBMCs, obtained from culture after CMV antigen stimulation. Receptor source: a human donor in good health (CMV status not recorded). Some clones in this sample may be carry-over from other donors' samples.

For the CDR3, the DNA is TGCGCCAGCAGCCAAGAGATCAGCCCCGTCCCCACCTATGAGCAGTTCTTC. It is translated as CASSQEISPVPTYEQFF. The chain couples TRBV4-1 to TRBJ2-1; D uncertain. The CDR3 has 17 residues. The V end lost 0 bases, the J end lost 8 bases, and 20 bases lay between the germline ends. Germline V gives CDR1 MGHRA, CDR2 YSYEKL.

This clonotype was detected only a few times. This chain connects TRBV4-1 to TRBJ1-6; D unclear. This CDR3 has 13 amino acids. Per germline, CDR1 MGHRA and CDR2 YSYEKL. Deletions cut 0 bases from V and 10 bases from J, with 7 bases between. CDR3: CASSQEVGSPLHF. CDR3 coding DNA: TGCGCCAGCAGCCAAGAGGTGGGGTCACCCCTCCACTTT.

The rearrangement links TRBV6-1 to TRBJ2-1, with D uncertain. This CDR3 region has 14 residues. V was trimmed by 3 bases and J by 2 bases, leaving 8 bases between them. From germline, CDR1 is MNHNS and CDR2 SASEGT. CDR3 coding DNA: TGTGCCAGCAGTGAGACCTCAACCTACAATGAGCAGTTCTTC. This encodes CASSETSTYNEQFF.